Following are 24 T cell receptor beta chains from one sample sequenced in a study of blood T cell repertoires in COVID-19. This table comes from immunoSEQ multiplex PCR, and its TCRdb copy is limited to in-frame clones, with some not included. Of roughly 220,000 clones listed, around 83% were seen once; the top ten hold 6.8%. The specimen sequenced was PBMCs or T cells enriched from blood (not recorded which). Every receptor here comes from a woman aged 40 to 50 who had recovered from COVID-19.

The chain is built from TRBV28 and TRBJ1-2; tentatively, D is TRBD1 (6 bases). The length of the CDR3 is 17 residues. Germline V lookup: CDR1 MDHEN, CDR2 SYDVKM. With 3 bases removed from V and 4 bases from J, the gap between germline ends came to 21 bases. CDR3 DNA: TGTGCCAGCAGTTTCCCGCCAGGTAGCAGGGGCTCCTATGGCTACACCTTC. Residues: CASSFPPGSRGSYGYTF.

The rearrangement joins TRBV19 to TRBJ1-2; D might be TRBD1 (6 bases). Germline lookup yields CDR1 LNHDA and CDR2 SQIVND (reference sequence). Trimming removed 5 bases from V and 4 bases from J, with 17 bases in between. This CDR3 contains 15 residues. The CDR3 region has the DNA TGTGCCAGTAGTGGAACAGGGAGTAGGGGCTATGGCTACACCTTC. Amino acids: CASSGTGSRGYGYTF.

The chain is built from TRBV29-1 and TRBJ1-2; a weak D match, TRBD1 (6 bases). CDR3 length equals 12 residues. Germline assignment: CDR1 SQVTM and CDR2 ANQGSEA. With 2 bases removed from V and 4 bases from J, the gap between germline ends came to 8 bases. CDR3 residues: CSVERGGYGYTF. The CDR3 DNA reads TGCAGCGTTGAAAGGGGGGGCTATGGCTACACCTTC.

The chain joins TRBV27 to TRBJ2-5; TRBD2 is a possible D gene (6 bases). The V gene lost 4 bases and the J gene lost 7 bases, with 13 bases spanning the gap. Germline CDR1 MNHEY, CDR2 SMNVEV (reference sequence). The length of the CDR3 is 13 residues. DNA of the CDR3: TGTGCCAGCAGTTCTAGCGCGCGCGGGACCCAGTACTTC. Protein: CASSSSARGTQYF.

Details on this clone: Other DNA sequences from this sample encode an identical CDR3 as well. J is TRBJ2-5 and V is TRBV7-2, with 8 bases identical to TRBD2. The germline CDR1 and CDR2 sequences are SGHTA and FQGNSA. V was clipped by 1 base and J by 7 bases; unmatched bases: 5. The CDR3 runs 14 residues. The CDR3 bases are TGTGCCAGCAGCTTAGTCCGGGAGGGGGGGACCCAGTACTTC. This sequence encodes CASSLVREGGTQYF.

This clone appeared a single time. As DNA, the CDR3 is TGCGCCAGCAGCCCACCTGAGAGGGTGATCCGCGAGCAGTACGTC. It specifies CASSPPERVIREQYV. The genes are TRBV4-1 and TRBJ2-7; tentative D call: TRBD2 (5 bases). Germline V gives CDR1 MGHRA, CDR2 YSYEKL. The CDR3 extends over 15 amino acids. V gave up 4 bases and J gave up 6 bases, with 19 bases separating them.

The J gene is TRBJ2-2, the V gene TRBV7-9; D is perhaps TRBD1 (5 bases). Germline-derived CDR1 and CDR2 are SEHNR and FQNEAQ (reference sequence). The V end lost 5 bases, the J end lost 5 bases, and 15 bases lay between the germline ends. The CDR3 spans 15 residues. The CDR3 DNA sequence: TGTGCCAGCAGCCCGTCTGGACACAATACCGGGGAGCTGTTTTTT. Protein: CASSPSGHNTGELFF. Looking up the rest from reference TRBV7-9 and TRBJ2-2 gives the full variable domain: DTGVSQNPRHKITKRGQNVTFRCDPISEHNRLYWYRQTLGQGPEFLTYFQNEAQLEKSRLLSDRFSAERPKGSFSTLEIQRTEQGDSAMYLCASSPSGHNTGELFFGEGSRLTVL.

The chain couples TRBV10-1 to TRBJ2-2; 8 bases line up with TRBD2. The junction had 7 bases not matched to a gene; V was cut back by 5 bases and J by 2 bases. Germline V gene sequence: CDR1 WNHNN, CDR2 SYGVQD (reference sequence). The CDR3 covers 16 residues. In DNA, the CDR3 is TGCGCCAGCAGTCTCAGCGGGAGCGTAAACACCGGGGAGCTGTTTTTT. This gives the protein CASSLSGSVNTGELFF.

The chain recombines TRBV9 with TRBJ2-7; TRBD2 aligns across 7 bases. The V gene's germline CDR1 is SGDLS and CDR2 YYNGEE. V lost 4 bases, J lost 6 bases, and 7 bases stayed unmatched. This CDR3 is built from 13 residues. The CDR3 is CASSPGEGREQYF. The CDR3, as DNA: TGTGCCAGCAGCCCTGGGGAGGGGCGCGAGCAGTACTTC.

The genes are TRBV11-3 and TRBJ1-1, with unresolved D. The germline V gene encodes CDR1 SGHNT and CDR2 YENEEA. The CDR3 runs to 12 residues. V was shortened by 3 bases and J by 5 bases, with 7 bases between the two germline ends. The CDR3 coding sequence is TGTGCCAGCAGCTTCTCAGGTACTGAAGCTTTCTTT. Its translation: CASSFSGTEAFF. The full variable domain, its missing parts supplied by reference TRBV11-3 and TRBJ1-1, is EAGVVQSPRYKIIEKKQPVAFWCNPISGHNTLYWYLQNLGQGPELLIRYENEEAVDDSQLPKDRFSAERLKGVDSTLKIQPAELGDSAVYLCASSFSGTEAFFGQGTRLTVV.

The chain uses TRBV11-2 and TRBJ1-2; perhaps TRBD1 as D (6 bases). The V gene lost 5 bases and the J gene lost 5 bases, with 18 bases spanning the gap. CDR1 and CDR2 (germline): SGHAT, FQNNGV. There are 15 residues in the CDR3. The CDR3 region has the DNA TGTGCCAGCAGCGAACAGGGAGCTTCGCTTTATGGCTACACCTTC. Its protein product is CASSEQGASLYGYTF.

In its sample, this clone was seen a few times. The rearrangement uses TRBV5-5 and TRBJ2-1, with 9 bases lining up with TRBD1. Looked up from germline, CDR1 is SGHKS and CDR2 is YYEKEE (reference sequence). Trimming removed 4 bases from V and 2 bases from J; junction bases left unmatched: 10. This CDR3 has 17 residues. CDR3 loop: CASSRRQGGDTYNEQFF. CDR3 DNA sequence: TGTGCCAGCAGCAGGAGACAGGGGGGGGATACCTACAATGAGCAGTTCTTC.

This clone was seen just once. The chain employs TRBV5-5 and TRBJ2-3, with 7 bases matching TRBD1. Trimming at V came to 4 bases and at J to 3 bases, leaving 5 bases not matched to a gene. The CDR3 consists of 14 residues. Germline CDR1 is SGHKS and CDR2 is YYEKEE (reference sequence). The CDR3 DNA reads TGTGCCAGCAGCATCAGACAGGGAACAGATACGCAGTATTTT. Its translation: CASSIRQGTDTQYF.

The gene calls are TRBV13 and TRBJ1-1, with D possibly being TRBD1 (6 bases). The length of the CDR3 is 14 residues. With 5 bases removed from V and 1 base from J, the gap between germline ends came to 11 bases. Germline lookup yields CDR1 PRHDT and CDR2 FYEKMQ (reference sequence). This chain's CDR3 is CASSRGGRNTEAFF. The CDR3 DNA reads as TGTGCCAGCAGCCGCGGGGGGCGGAACACTGAAGCTTTCTTT.

The table lists this clone with a count of one. The gene calls are TRBV11-3 and TRBJ2-1; 12 bases are shared with TRBD2. The V gene's germline CDR1 is SGHNT and CDR2 YENEEA. CDR3 length: 16 residues. The V gene end was trimmed by 5 bases and the J gene end by 8 bases; junction bases not matched to a gene: 10. CDR3 protein: CASSLRGLAGRDEQFF. Here the CDR3 DNA reads TGTGCCAGCAGCCTCCGAGGACTAGCGGGAAGGGATGAGCAGTTCTTC.

V is TRBV5-1 and J is TRBJ2-3; D unclear. CDR1 is SGHRS, CDR2 YFSETQ, per germline. This CDR3 spans 13 amino acids. V lost 4 bases and J 4 bases, leaving 10 bases between the germline ends. The CDR3 here is CASSPTKADTQYF. The CDR3 nucleotides read TGCGCCAGCAGCCCCACTAAGGCAGATACGCAGTATTTT.

The chain has TRBV27 and TRBJ1-4; TRBD1 aligns across 7 bases. The germline gives CDR1 MNHEY, CDR2 SMNVEV (reference sequence). The V and J ends lost 8 bases and 6 bases, in that order; junction bases with no gene match: 6. This CDR3 region has 13 residues. The CDR3 loop reads CASSTGSYEKLFF. The CDR3 DNA reads TGTGCCAGCTCGACAGGGAGCTATGAAAAACTGTTTTTT.

CDR3 region: CASSSKPYNEQFF. The CDR3 DNA follows: TGTGCCAGCAGCTCGAAGCCTTACAATGAGCAGTTCTTC. V and J are TRBV11-2 and TRBJ2-1; unclear D gene. The germline CDR1 and CDR2 sequences are SGHAT and FQNNGV. This CDR3 is 13 amino acids long. With 4 bases removed from V and 4 bases from J, the gap between germline ends came to 8 bases.

This rearrangement joins TRBV28 to TRBJ2-3, with 7 bases lining up with TRBD2. The CDR3 spans 16 residues. After removal of 3 bases from V and 0 bases from J, the junction contained 6 bases not matched to a gene. Germline CDR1 reads MDHEN; CDR2 reads SYDVKM. CDR3 amino acids: CASSFLAAASTDTQYF. In DNA form, the CDR3 reads TGTGCCAGCAGTTTCCTAGCGGCCGCTAGCACAGATACGCAGTATTTT.

The gene calls are TRBV28 and TRBJ1-4; D gene ambiguous. Per germline, CDR1 MDHEN and CDR2 SYDVKM. Trimming removed 5 bases from V and 7 bases from J, with 26 bases in between. CDR3 length equals 18 residues. As DNA, the CDR3 is TGTGCCAGCAGTCCCCCTCGCATTAAGAGTTGGTTTCGTGAAAAACTGTTTTTT. Amino acids: CASSPPRIKSWFREKLFF.

The gene calls are TRBV7-2 and TRBJ2-2, with a possible D match to TRBD2 (5 bases). With 5 bases removed from V and 4 bases from J, the gap between germline ends came to 17 bases. Germline CDR1 SGHTA, CDR2 FQGNSA. The CDR3 is 16 residues long. DNA of the CDR3: TGTGCCAGCAGCCTAATTTCGGGATCAGTCACCGGGGAGCTGTTTTTT. This encodes CASSLISGSVTGELFF.

V is TRBV11-3 and J is TRBJ2-2; D is perhaps TRBD1 (6 bases). From germline, CDR1 is SGHNT and CDR2 YENEEA. CDR3 length: 14 amino acids. Between the trimmed V and J ends, which lost 9 bases and 7 bases, there was a span of 18 bases. The CDR3 DNA follows: TGTGCCAGTCAATATCAGGGGAGAGTCGGGGAGCTGTTTTTT. The encoded protein is CASQYQGRVGELFF.

In the case of this clone: One end of the junction is discordant with germline, which a read error may explain. This chain joins TRBV7-9 and TRBJ1-1; D gene ambiguous. CDR3 length: 11 residues. Germline assignment: CDR1 SEHNR and CDR2 FQNEAQ (reference sequence). The CDR3 protein is CASRLGREAFF. In DNA form, the CDR3 reads TGTGCCAGCAGATTAGGGAGGGAAGCTTTCTTT.

This rearrangement joins TRBV10-3 to TRBJ2-5; weak D call: TRBD2 (5 bases). CDR3 length equals 14 residues. V was trimmed by 0 bases and J by 2 bases, leaving 7 bases between them. The germline V gene has CDR1 ENHRY and CDR2 SYGVKD. As DNA, the CDR3 is TGTGCCATCAGTGAGTCGAGGGTTCAAGAGACCCAGTACTTC. It specifies CAISESRVQETQYF.